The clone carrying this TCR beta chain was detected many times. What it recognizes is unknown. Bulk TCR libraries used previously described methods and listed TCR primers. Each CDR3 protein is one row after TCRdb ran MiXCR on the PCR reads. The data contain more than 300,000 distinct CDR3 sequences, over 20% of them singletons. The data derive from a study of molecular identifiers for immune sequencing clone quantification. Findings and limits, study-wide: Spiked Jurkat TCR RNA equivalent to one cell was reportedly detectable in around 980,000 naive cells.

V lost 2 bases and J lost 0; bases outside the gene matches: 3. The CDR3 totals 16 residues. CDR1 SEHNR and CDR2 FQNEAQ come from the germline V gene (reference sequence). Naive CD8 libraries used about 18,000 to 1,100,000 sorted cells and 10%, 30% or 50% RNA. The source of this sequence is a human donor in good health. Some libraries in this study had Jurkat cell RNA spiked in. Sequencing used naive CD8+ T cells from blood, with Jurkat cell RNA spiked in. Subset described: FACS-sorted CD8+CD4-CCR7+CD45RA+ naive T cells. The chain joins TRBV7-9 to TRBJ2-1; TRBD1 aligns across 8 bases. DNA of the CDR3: TGTGCCAGCAGCTTAACAGGGGGGAGCTCCTACAATGAGCAGTTCTTC. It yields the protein CASSLTGGSSYNEQFF.